Detailed here is one TCR beta chain. TCRdb's table, derived via immunoSEQ multiplex PCR, lists solely in-frame clones and lacks some. The data contain under 30,000 clones, roughly nine tenths of them singletons. V lost 2 bases to trimming and J lost 3 bases, with 13 bases between them. The V gene's germline CDR1 is MDHEN and CDR2 SYDVKM. The CDR3 runs to 15 residues. The sample belongs to a study of preoperative IRX-2 immunotherapy in early breast cancer. Treatment given: preoperative locoregional IRX-2 cytokine immunotherapy. V usage is TRBV28 and J usage is TRBJ1-1; unclear D gene. The source is a human donor with breast cancer. Sequenced material: tumor tissue, taken after IRX-2 immunotherapy. The CDR3 protein is CASSLGTNGYTEAFF. The CDR3 DNA sequence: TGTGCCAGCAGTTTAGGAACAAACGGATACACTGAAGCTTTCTTT.